These 5 T cell receptor beta chains were sequenced from one sample in a study of cytomegalovirus exposure and HLA in healthy donors. The PCR had 60 Vbeta and 13 Jbeta primers. Using immunoSEQ multiplex PCR, the repertoire was profiled, and TCRdb retains in-frame clones only, with some absent. The table lists 99,000 or so clones, 65% to 80% of them singletons. Sequencing was done on a sample of PBMCs. The source of these receptors is a male donor in good health and CMV-seronegative.

V usage is TRBV11-3 and J usage is TRBJ2-1; 7 nucleotides agree with TRBD1. Germline V gene lookup returns CDR1 SGHNT and CDR2 YENEEA. V lost 4 bases, J lost 2 bases, and 8 bases stayed unmatched. CDR3 length equals 16 residues. The CDR3 here is CASSSFPGTAYNEQFF. In DNA, the CDR3 is TGTGCCAGCAGCTCATTCCCCGGGACAGCCTACAATGAGCAGTTCTTC.

In this sample, this clone turned up a few times. CDR3 region: CASSDWSSYNEQFF. The DNA for the CDR3 is TGTGCCAGCAGTGATTGGAGCTCCTACAATGAGCAGTTCTTC. This chain connects TRBV6-1 to TRBJ2-1; D uncertain. This CDR3 is 14 amino acids long. Germline CDR1 MNHNS, CDR2 SASEGT. The ends were cut back, 3 bases at V and 0 bases at J, with 6 bases in the middle.

The chain combines TRBV5-1 with TRBJ2-7, with unresolved D. Trimming pared 5 bases from V and 0 bases from J, leaving 9 bases between. This CDR3 has 13 amino acids. Germline CDR1 and CDR2: SGHRS and YFSETQ. CDR3 amino acids: CASSESTSYEQYF. In DNA, the CDR3 is TGCGCCAGCAGTGAATCTACCTCCTACGAGCAGTACTTC.

The rearrangement joins TRBV27 to TRBJ2-1, with 10 bases fitting TRBD1. The germline gives CDR1 MNHEY, CDR2 SMNVEV (reference sequence). V trimming: 6 bases; J trimming: 7 bases; junction bases outside the gene matches: 6. CDR3 length: 14 residues. The CDR3 nucleotides are TGTGCCAGCAGCCGAGGACAGGGGGTGAATGAGCAGTTCTTC. It encodes CASSRGQGVNEQFF.

V gene TRBV11-3 combines with J gene TRBJ2-7; TRBD1 is a possible D gene (5 bases). From germline, CDR1 is SGHNT and CDR2 YENEEA. The V and J ends lost 4 bases and 5 bases respectively, with 12 bases between them. CDR3 length equals 13 residues. The CDR3 bases are TGTGCCAGCAGCTCGATCAGGGTCCACGAGCAGTACTTC. Protein product: CASSSIRVHEQYF.